What follows describes a single T cell receptor (beta chain). Its antigen is as yet unknown. The naive CD8 population came from CD45RO-negative cells selected for CCR7, without terminally differentiated effector memory CD45RA+ cells. The data are from a study of shared clonotypes between healthy human individuals. Study context: Three CD4 naive, three CD4 memory, two CD8 naive and one CD8 memory plate were used per donor. General observations from the study: The small donor group covered limited genetic and exposure diversity. Among non-shared clonotypes, generation probabilities were lower than among those shared by all four donors.

Several immunoSEQ plates held equal portions of the genomic DNA taken from each subset. Clones were read by immunoSEQ multiplex PCR, and TCRdb kept only the in-frame ones, dropping some. The sample holds more than 2 million clones; 90% to 95% are singletons and the top ten take over 1.5%. This CDR3 has 15 amino acids. The V and J ends lost 2 bases and 3 bases respectively, with 11 bases between them. Germline V gene sequence: CDR1 SSHAT, CDR2 FNYEAQ (reference sequence). The sequenced sample was naive CD8+ T cells from PBMCs. This TCR derives from a man aged 18 to 29 in good health. Some clones in this sample may be carry-over from other donors' samples. The rearrangement links TRBV7-7 to TRBJ2-1, with TRBD1 as a possible D gene (5 bases). The CDR3 DNA reads as TGTGCCAGCAGCTTAACCTCAGGGTTCTACAATGAGCAGTTCTTC. This sequence encodes CASSLTSGFYNEQFF.